A selection of T cell receptor beta chains follows, all from one sample in a study of blood T cells in healthy people across ages. Each CDR3 protein is one row after TCRdb ran MiXCR on the 5' RACE reads. In the table there are 1.5 million to 2 million distinct CDR3 sequences, 28% of which are singletons. The sample comprised blood. The receptors stem from a woman in her 30s in good health. Both conserved end residues are part of each CDR3. Fields, in order: V gene, D gene, J gene, clone size, CDR3 length, CDR3 protein, CDR3 DNA. The D gene is left open where the match is weak. Size values are once, few and many counts, or a class for expanded clones, and some rows have none.

TRBV11-2	TRBD1	TRBJ2-7	NA	18	CASSLTTGSQGAAYEQYF	TGTGCCAGCAGCTTAACAACGGGGTCACAGGGGGCAGCCTACGAGCAGTACTTC
TRBV7-3	TRBD1	TRBJ1-2	few	16	CASSPGTGVTNYGYTF	TGTGCCAGCAGCCCGGGGACAGGTGTTACCAACTATGGCTACACCTTC
TRBV20-1	NA	TRBJ2-7	NA	15	CSARDVRQGLYEQYF	TGCAGTGCTAGAGATGTGCGGCAGGGTCTCTACGAGCAGTACTTC
TRBV11-2	NA	TRBJ2-7	many	13	CASSHSNAYEQYF	TGTGCCAGCAGCCACAGTAACGCCTACGAGCAGTACTTC
TRBV20-1	NA	TRBJ2-7	NA	12	CSGAGASYEQYF	TGCAGCGGGGCCGGGGCTTCCTACGAGCAGTACTTC
TRBV11-2	NA	TRBJ2-5	many	17	CASSLDNTRMGQETQYF	TGTGCCAGCAGCTTAGATAACACTAGAATGGGCCAAGAGACCCAGTACTTC
TRBV6-2/TRBV6-3	NA	TRBJ1-2	few	16	CASTTPGSMNGYGYTF	TGTGCCAGCACTACCCCGGGGAGTATGAATGGCTATGGCTACACCTTC
TRBV28	TRBD2	TRBJ2-1	NA	13	CASSGGGYNEQFF	TGTGCCAGCAGCGGGGGGGGCTACAATGAGCAGTTCTTC
TRBV4-1	NA	TRBJ1-2	few	16	CASSQAPLSGVDGYTF	TGCGCCAGCAGCCAAGCCCCCCTGTCCGGGGTAGATGGCTACACCTTC
TRBV27	NA	TRBJ2-3	NA	14	CASSLRLAIDTQYF	TGTGCCAGCAGTTTACGGCTAGCGATTGATACGCAGTATTTT
TRBV11-2	NA	TRBJ2-3	few	13	CAIKSSYTDTQYF	TGTGCCATCAAATCGAGTTACACAGATACGCAGTATTTT
TRBV28	TRBD2	TRBJ2-7	few	16	CASSLAGLAGGDEQYF	TGTGCCAGCAGTTTAGCGGGGCTAGCGGGGGGGGACGAGCAGTACTTC
TRBV3-1	TRBD1	TRBJ2-7	NA	14	CASSQRQGFYEQYF	TGTGCCAGCAGCCAGAGACAGGGTTTCTACGAGCAGTACTTC
TRBV18	NA	TRBJ2-3	NA	13	CASSPATVDTQYF	TGTGCCAGCTCACCGGCTACTGTGGATACGCAGTATTTT
TRBV2	TRBD1	TRBJ1-5	NA	14	CASSEQGAIQPQHF	TGTGCCAGCAGTGAACAGGGGGCGATTCAGCCCCAGCATTTT
TRBV7-9	NA	TRBJ2-7	many	14	CASTPSGAAYEQYF	TGTGCCAGCACCCCTTCCGGGGCCGCCTACGAGCAGTACTTC
TRBV5-1	NA	TRBJ1-1	few	12	CASTFGDTEAFF	TGCGCCAGCACCTTCGGGGACACTGAAGCTTTCTTT
TRBV15	NA	TRBJ1-5	NA	16	CATSPRDGTLAQPQHF	TGTGCCACCAGCCCTCGGGACGGCACCTTAGCGCAGCCCCAGCATTTT
TRBV12-3/TRBV12-4	NA	TRBJ2-3	many	13	CASTARRTDTQYF	TGTGCCAGCACGGCCAGACGGACAGATACGCAGTATTTT
TRBV6-5	NA	TRBJ1-4	NA	15	CASSYSGVSGGKLFF	TGTGCCAGCAGTTACTCCGGTGTTTCGGGGGGAAAACTGTTTTTT
TRBV20-1	NA	TRBJ2-3	few	15	CSARDQGRGTDTQYF	TGCAGTGCTAGAGATCAAGGCAGGGGCACAGATACGCAGTATTTT